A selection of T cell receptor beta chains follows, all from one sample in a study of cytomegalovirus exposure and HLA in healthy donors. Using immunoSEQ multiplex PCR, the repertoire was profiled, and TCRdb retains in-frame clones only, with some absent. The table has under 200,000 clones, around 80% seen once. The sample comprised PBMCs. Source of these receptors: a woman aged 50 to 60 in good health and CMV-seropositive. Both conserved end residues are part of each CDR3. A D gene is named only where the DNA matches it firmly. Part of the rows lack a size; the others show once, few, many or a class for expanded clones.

CDR3 DNA: TGTGCCAGCAGTGTACAGGGCGCTCTAGATTCACCCCTCCACTTT; CDR3 protein: CASSVQGALDSPLHF; V gene: TRBV27; J gene: TRBJ1-6; D gene: -; clone size: -
CDR3 DNA: TGTGCCAGCAAATTCGGTAACCCCACCGGGGAGCTGTTTTTT; CDR3 protein: CASKFGNPTGELFF; V gene: TRBV2; J gene: TRBJ2-2; D gene: -; clone size: few
CDR3 DNA: TGTGCCTGGAGTCGTGGACAGGATAATTCACCCCTCCACTTT; CDR3 protein: CAWSRGQDNSPLHF; V gene: TRBV30; J gene: TRBJ1-6; D gene: TRBD1; clone size: few
CDR3 DNA: TGTGCCAGCTCACCACCGGGTTTTCAGTCCGGGGGGGTGGCTGAAGCTTTCTTT; CDR3 protein: CASSPPGFQSGGVAEAFF; V gene: TRBV18; J gene: TRBJ1-1; D gene: -; clone size: -
CDR3 DNA: TGCGCCAGCAGTCCCAGGACAGACCGCACCGGGGAGCTGTTTTTT; CDR3 protein: CASSPRTDRTGELFF; V gene: TRBV5-1; J gene: TRBJ2-2; D gene: -; clone size: few
CDR3 DNA: TGTGCCAGCAGCTTGGGCGACCCCGGGGTGTATACGCAGTATTTT; CDR3 protein: CASSLGDPGVYTQYF; V gene: TRBV7-8; J gene: TRBJ2-3; D gene: -; clone size: -
CDR3 DNA: TGTGCCAGCTCCCCCCCGGGGACTACCCAAGAGACCCAGTACTTC; CDR3 protein: CASSPPGTTQETQYF; V gene: TRBV2; J gene: TRBJ2-5; D gene: TRBD2; clone size: few
CDR3 DNA: TGTGCCAGCGCTGCTAGCGGGGTGGGAAACGAGCAGTACTTC; CDR3 protein: CASAASGVGNEQYF; V gene: TRBV10-3; J gene: TRBJ2-7; D gene: TRBD2; clone size: -
CDR3 DNA: TGTGCCAGCAGTTCCTACAGGGTTCCCGGCGGCTACACCTTC; CDR3 protein: CASSSYRVPGGYTF; V gene: TRBV6-5; J gene: TRBJ1-2; D gene: -; clone size: -
CDR3 DNA: TGTGCCAGCAGCTTAGACGGTAGCGTCGACGAGCAGTACTTC; CDR3 protein: CASSLDGSVDEQYF; V gene: TRBV11-1; J gene: TRBJ2-7; D gene: -; clone size: -
CDR3 DNA: TGCGCCAGCAGCCTGACTAGCGGGGGAAACAATGAGCAGTTCTTC; CDR3 protein: CASSLTSGGNNEQFF; V gene: TRBV5-1; J gene: TRBJ2-1; D gene: TRBD2; clone size: -
CDR3 DNA: TGCGCCAGCAGCTTGGGAACAGGGGGGAACACCGGGGAGCTGTTTTTT; CDR3 protein: CASSLGTGGNTGELFF; V gene: TRBV4-3; J gene: TRBJ2-2; D gene: TRBD1; clone size: -
CDR3 DNA: TGTGCTAGCAGCCCGGCCAGGGAAGAGACCCAGTACTTC; CDR3 protein: CASSPAREETQYF; V gene: TRBV7-7; J gene: TRBJ2-5; D gene: -; clone size: -
CDR3 DNA: TGCGCCAGCAGCCCACAGGGGCATGGGGAAAGTGAAGCTTTCTTT; CDR3 protein: CASSPQGHGESEAFF; V gene: TRBV5-1; J gene: TRBJ1-1; D gene: TRBD1; clone size: -
CDR3 DNA: TGCGCCAGCAGCTTGGAGTCGGGAGAAGGTTCAAATACGCAGTATTTT; CDR3 protein: CASSLESGEGSNTQYF; V gene: TRBV5-1; J gene: TRBJ2-3; D gene: -; clone size: -
CDR3 DNA: TGTGCCAGCTCACCCGGCGGGACAGATACGCAGTATTTT; CDR3 protein: CASSPGGTDTQYF; V gene: TRBV18; J gene: TRBJ2-3; D gene: -; clone size: -
CDR3 DNA: TGTGCCACCAGCAGAGATGGTTCCGAGGGGGCCTCAGGCGGCTACACCTTC; CDR3 protein: CATSRDGSEGASGGYTF; V gene: TRBV15; J gene: TRBJ1-2; D gene: TRBD1; clone size: -
CDR3 DNA: TGCGCCAGCAGCCGTACGGCGCTAGCGGGAGGAAGCGGGGAGCTGTTTTTT; CDR3 protein: CASSRTALAGGSGELFF; V gene: TRBV5-1; J gene: TRBJ2-2; D gene: TRBD2; clone size: -
CDR3 DNA: TGTGCCAGCAGCGTAGGACAGGCGGGTAATGAAAAACTGTTTTTT; CDR3 protein: CASSVGQAGNEKLFF; V gene: TRBV9; J gene: TRBJ1-4; D gene: -; clone size: -